Detailed here is one T cell receptor (beta chain). Clones were read by immunoSEQ multiplex PCR, and TCRdb kept only the in-frame ones, dropping some. The top ten hold 0.2% to 0.3% of the sample, which has around 700,000 clones, around 90% seen once. This specimen comes from a study of blood T cell repertoires in COVID-19. The origin of this receptor is a young woman with acute or convalescent COVID-19. Sequences were obtained from peripheral blood.

The CDR3 sequence is CASSPGVEYEQYF. CDR3 coding DNA: TGTGCCAGCAGCCCCGGGGTGGAGTACGAGCAGTACTTC. The V gene is TRBV6-2 or TRBV6-3, the J gene TRBJ2-7, with D possibly being TRBD2 (5 bases). The germline V gene has CDR1 MNHEY and CDR2 SVGEGT. V dropped 6 bases and J dropped 4 bases, with 13 bases sitting between them. This CDR3 contains 13 residues.